These 15 T cell receptor beta chains were all obtained from the same sample, sequenced in a study of T cell responses to AZD1222 COVID-19 vaccine (dated by TCRdb to about 2021). The library was prepared using the immunoSEQ multiplex PCR assay. TCRdb's version of the immuneACCESS table is confined to in-frame rearrangements and falls short of the full clone set. An unresolved V gene accounts for under half of the shortfall where checked; the remainder is of unknown origin. For this sample the table gives some 64,000 clones, of which approximately 80% were detected only once. Over 11% of the sample belongs to the ten largest clones. Interpreted using the paper, the time point label stands for: baseline before first vaccination. This specimen was peripheral blood, taken on day 0 of AZD1222 vaccination. The receptor source for this set is an adult in good health.

This rearrangement joins TRBV12-3 or TRBV12-4 to TRBJ2-1; the match to TRBD2 covers 7 bases. The CDR3 contains 13 residues. With 10 bases clipped from V and 5 bases from J, the junction kept 8 bases outside the gene matches. The CDR3, as DNA: TGTGCCACCGCTATGGGAGGGAACAATGAGCAGTTCTTC. The encoded protein is CATAMGGNNEQFF.

CDR3 nucleotide sequence: TGTGCCAGCAGCTCCTCCGGGACCAACTATGGCTACACCTTC. This encodes CASSSSGTNYGYTF. This chain joins TRBV7-8 and TRBJ1-2; D perhaps matches TRBD1 (5 bases). Looked up from germline, CDR1 is SGHVS and CDR2 is FQNEAQ. The CDR3 loop spans 14 amino acids. V shed 4 bases and J shed 2 bases, with 11 bases lying between them.

V and J are TRBV4-3 and TRBJ1-6; possible D gene TRBD1, 5 bases. The CDR3 spans 16 residues. V was cut by 0 bases and J by 3 bases, with 9 bases left in between. Germline CDR1 LGHNA, CDR2 YSLEER. CDR3 amino acids: CASSQDFTGYNSPLHF. In nucleotides, the CDR3 is TGCGCCAGCAGCCAAGATTTTACAGGCTATAATTCACCCCTCCACTTT.

The CDR3 nucleotides are TGTGCCAGCAGTAGCGCGGGAACGGCTGAAGCTTTCTTT. Translation gives CASSSAGTAEAFF. This rearrangement joins TRBV28 to TRBJ1-1; D is unclear. Germline-derived CDR1 and CDR2 are MDHEN and SYDVKM. The CDR3 has 13 residues. Trimming pared 5 bases from V and 6 bases from J, leaving 13 bases between.

V usage is TRBV3-1 (or the pseudogene TRBV3-2) and J usage is TRBJ2-5; unclear D gene. The CDR3 totals 12 residues. V lost 3 bases to trimming and J lost 2 bases, with 4 bases between them. Germline V gene lookup returns CDR1 LGHDT and CDR2 YNNKEL (reference sequence). CDR3 protein: CASSHQQETQYF. The CDR3, as DNA: TGTGCCAGCAGCCACCAGCAAGAGACCCAGTACTTC.

J is TRBJ1-2 and V is TRBV3-1 (or the pseudogene TRBV3-2); 9 nucleotides align to TRBD1. Per the germline V gene, CDR1 is LGHDT and CDR2 is YNNKEL (reference sequence). There are 15 residues in the CDR3. The V gene end was trimmed by 3 bases and the J gene end by 0 bases; junction bases not matched to a gene: 2. The DNA of the CDR3 is TGTGCCAGCAGCCACGGGGACAGGGCTAACTATGGCTACACCTTC. Its protein product is CASSHGDRANYGYTF.

This sequence joins TRBV7-2 and TRBJ1-1; D gene uncertain. Germline CDR1 SGHTA, CDR2 FQGNSA. This CDR3 spans 15 amino acids. V lost 6 bases and J lost 5, with 19 bases in between. The CDR3 DNA sequence: TGTGCCAGCAGACAACGTAGGAATCTGGGGACTGAAGCTTTCTTT. Encoded protein: CASRQRRNLGTEAFF.

This sequence joins TRBV7-9 and TRBJ1-2; tentatively, D is TRBD1 (5 bases). The ends were cut back, 0 bases at V and 7 bases at J, with 9 bases in the middle. Germline CDR1 reads SEHNR; CDR2 reads FQNEAQ (reference sequence). The CDR3 has 13 amino acids. The CDR3 nucleotides are TGTGCCAGCAGCTTAGCCGGGGCACTTGGCTACACCTTC. Residues: CASSLAGALGYTF.

This clone was counted a few times. The chain links TRBV12-3 or TRBV12-4 to TRBJ2-1; D call uncertain. V was clipped by 3 bases and J by 7 bases, with 10 bases between them. The CDR3 runs 13 residues. CDR3 sequence: CASSLGLSNEQFF. CDR3 sequence (DNA): TGTGCCAGCAGTTTGGGCCTTTCGAATGAGCAGTTCTTC.

The V call is TRBV12-3 or TRBV12-4, the J call TRBJ1-6; weak D call: TRBD1 (6 bases). The CDR3 totals 13 residues. The V end was cut by 10 bases, the J end by 7 bases, with 14 bases between. CDR3 nucleotide sequence: TGTGCCACCAGGGGACCGCCGAATTCACCCCTCCACTTT. It translates to CATRGPPNSPLHF.

About this clone itself: This sample also contains other DNA sequences that code for the same CDR3. The rearrangement uses TRBV4-3 and TRBJ2-7; D uncertain. The germline gives CDR1 LGHNA, CDR2 YSLEER. There are 13 residues in the CDR3. V shed 0 bases and J shed 2 bases, with 5 bases lying between them. The CDR3, as DNA: TGCGCCAGCAGCCAAGACAGAGCCTACGAGCAGTACTTC. This translates into CASSQDRAYEQYF.

This chain joins TRBV11-2 and TRBJ1-6; D unresolved. Germline loops: CDR1 SGHAT, CDR2 FQNNGV. Trimming took 3 bases from V and 9 from J, leaving 3 bases between them. This CDR3 is 11 amino acids long. The CDR3 sequence: CASSFGSPLHF. The CDR3 DNA is TGTGCCAGCAGCTTTGGTTCACCCCTCCACTTT. Together with reference TRBV11-2 and TRBJ1-6, the CDR3 gives the full variable domain: EAGVAQSPRYKIIEKRQSVAFWCNPISGHATLYWYQQILGQGPKLLIQFQNNGVVDDSQLPKDRFSAERLKGVDSTLKIQPAKLEDSAVYLCASSFGSPLHFGNGTRLTVT.

V usage is TRBV7-6 and J usage is TRBJ2-7; possibly TRBD1 or TRBD2 for D (6 bases each). Germline values: CDR1 SGHVS, CDR2 FNYEAQ. The CDR3 spans 17 residues. V dropped 2 bases and J dropped 0 bases, with 17 bases sitting between them. CDR3 residues: CASSLSGGGTSSYEQYF. CDR3 DNA: TGTGCCAGCAGCTTATCCGGGGGCGGGACCAGCTCCTACGAGCAGTACTTC.

This rearrangement joins TRBV28 to TRBJ1-5; 8 positions match TRBD1. Germline assignment: CDR1 MDHEN and CDR2 SYDVKM. Trimming took 7 bases from V and 1 from J; bases not matched to a gene: 12. This CDR3 region has 17 residues. The CDR3 here is CASNLFQGAPSNQPQHF. CDR3 bases: TGTGCCAGCAATCTTTTCCAGGGGGCGCCGAGCAATCAGCCCCAGCATTTT.

This clone has more than one count but fewer than ten. The chain employs TRBV27 and TRBJ2-3, with no clear D. Trimming took off 3 bases at V and 2 bases at J, with 12 bases between the two ends. The CDR3 spans 15 residues. Per the germline V gene, CDR1 is MNHEY and CDR2 is SMNVEV (reference sequence). The DNA of the CDR3 is TGTGCCAGCAGTTTGAGTATCTCGACCACAGATACGCAGTATTTT. Encoded protein: CASSLSISTTDTQYF.